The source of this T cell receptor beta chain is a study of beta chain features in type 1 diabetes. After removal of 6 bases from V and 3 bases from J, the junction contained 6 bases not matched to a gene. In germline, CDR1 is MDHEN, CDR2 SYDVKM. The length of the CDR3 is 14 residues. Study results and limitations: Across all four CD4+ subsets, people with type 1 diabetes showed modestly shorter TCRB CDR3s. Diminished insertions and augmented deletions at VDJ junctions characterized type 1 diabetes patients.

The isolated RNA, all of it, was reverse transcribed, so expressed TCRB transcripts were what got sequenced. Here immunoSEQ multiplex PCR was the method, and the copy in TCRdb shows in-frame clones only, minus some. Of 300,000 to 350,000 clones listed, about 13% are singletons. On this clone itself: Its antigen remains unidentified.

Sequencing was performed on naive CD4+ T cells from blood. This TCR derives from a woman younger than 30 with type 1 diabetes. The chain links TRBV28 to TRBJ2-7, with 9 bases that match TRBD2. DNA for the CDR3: TGTGCCAGCAGGGCGGGACTAGCCCACTACGAGCAGTACTTC. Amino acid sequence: CASRAGLAHYEQYF.